This T cell receptor beta chain derives from a study of cytomegalovirus exposure and HLA in healthy donors. Here immunoSEQ multiplex PCR was the method, and the copy in TCRdb shows in-frame clones only, minus some. The sample records approximately 150,000 clones, 86% being singletons. Germline V lookup: CDR1 KGHSH, CDR2 LQKENI. V was clipped by 3 bases and J by 3 bases, with 18 bases between them. This CDR3 has 16 residues. This clone was recorded only once. Antigen: not known. Donors came from a validation cohort of approximately 110 subjects, distinct from the first 666-subject cohort. Study results and limitations: Reports credit the classifier with highly specific, highly sensitive diagnosis of cytomegalovirus status.

The clonotype was recovered from a man younger than 35 in good health and CMV-seropositive. The sequenced sample consisted of PBMCs. The chain carries TRBV18 and TRBJ2-7; a possible D gene is TRBD2 (6 bases). The CDR3 region has the DNA TGTGCCAGCTCACCTGCGGGGAGTAGATCCGACTACGAGCAGTACTTC. This translates into CASSPAGSRSDYEQYF.